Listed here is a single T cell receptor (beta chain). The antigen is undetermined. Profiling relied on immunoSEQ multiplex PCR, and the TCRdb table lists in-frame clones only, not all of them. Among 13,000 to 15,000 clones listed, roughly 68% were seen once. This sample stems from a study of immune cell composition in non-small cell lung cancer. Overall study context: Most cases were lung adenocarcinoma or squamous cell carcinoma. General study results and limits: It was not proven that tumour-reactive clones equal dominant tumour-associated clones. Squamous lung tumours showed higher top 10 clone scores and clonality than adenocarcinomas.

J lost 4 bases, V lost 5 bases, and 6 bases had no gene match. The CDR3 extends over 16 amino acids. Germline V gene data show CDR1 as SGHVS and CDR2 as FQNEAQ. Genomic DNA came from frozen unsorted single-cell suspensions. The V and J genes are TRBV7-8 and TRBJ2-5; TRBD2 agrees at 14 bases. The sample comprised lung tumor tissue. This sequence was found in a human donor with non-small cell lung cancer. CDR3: CASSPRTSGGSETQYF. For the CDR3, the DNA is TGTGCCAGCAGCCCAAGGACTAGCGGGGGGTCAGAGACCCAGTACTTC.